This is a list of T cell receptor beta chains from one sample in a study of blood T cell repertoires in COVID-19. TCRdb's table, derived via immunoSEQ multiplex PCR, lists solely in-frame clones and lacks some. The sample lists 55,000 to 65,000 clones, around 77% occurring once. The sample taken for sequencing was peripheral blood. These receptors were obtained from a man between 60 and 75 years old with acute or convalescent COVID-19. The CDR3 runs from the conserved cysteine through the conserved F or W. Fields, in order: CDR3 DNA, CDR3 protein, clone size, V gene, D gene, J gene. D genes are given only for firm matches. Rows may omit the clone size; those that give it use once, few, many or a size class.

DNA: TGTGCCAGCAGCTTCTCTGGGACACCTGTCGTAGGGCAGTTCTTC
CDR3: CASSFSGTPVVGQFF
size: -
V: TRBV7-3
D: -
J: TRBJ2-1

DNA: TGTGCCAGCAGCCCTGGGGGACAGGGGAACACCGGGGAGCTGTTTTTT
CDR3: CASSPGGQGNTGELFF
size: -
V: TRBV7-8
D: TRBD1
J: TRBJ2-2

DNA: TGTGCCGCGGGGAGTAGCAATCAGCCCCAGCATTTT
CDR3: CAAGSSNQPQHF
size: -
V: TRBV15
D: -
J: TRBJ1-5

DNA: TGTGCCAGCAGTTTACGCGGCCTGGACAGCCTGCCCTCTCCCTACGAGCAGTACTTC
CDR3: CASSLRGLDSLPSPYEQYF
size: -
V: TRBV27
D: -
J: TRBJ2-7

DNA: TGTGCCATCAGCAAAGGGACTAGCGGGGCCGGAGAGACCCAGTACTTC
CDR3: CAISKGTSGAGETQYF
size: -
V: TRBV10-3
D: TRBD2
J: TRBJ2-5

DNA: TGTGCCAGCGGTTTCCCCAATAGCGGCCAAGAGACCCAGTACTTC
CDR3: CASGFPNSGQETQYF
size: -
V: TRBV6-5
D: -
J: TRBJ2-5

DNA: TGTGCCAGCAGCCAAGATTGGCCCGCCTCTTGGGAGACCCAGTACTTC
CDR3: CASSQDWPASWETQYF
size: -
V: TRBV14
D: -
J: TRBJ2-5

DNA: TGTGCCAGCAGTTTACCGGGACAGGGGGTAACTCAGCCCCAGCATTTT
CDR3: CASSLPGQGVTQPQHF
size: few
V: TRBV28
D: TRBD1
J: TRBJ1-5

DNA: TGCGCCAGCAGCGGACAGGGGGCGGAGGAAAAACTGTTTTTT
CDR3: CASSGQGAEEKLFF
size: -
V: TRBV5-1
D: TRBD1
J: TRBJ1-4

DNA: TGTGCCAGCAGCTCACAGGGATCTGGAAACACCATATATTTT
CDR3: CASSSQGSGNTIYF
size: -
V: TRBV2
D: -
J: TRBJ1-3

DNA: TGTGCCAGCTCGATCGGGAGCTCCTACAATGAGCAGTTCTTC
CDR3: CASSIGSSYNEQFF
size: -
V: TRBV6-5
D: -
J: TRBJ2-1

DNA: TGTGCCAGCTCACCACCAACTAGCGGGGGGGCCAGGACAGATACGCAGTATTTT
CDR3: CASSPPTSGGARTDTQYF
size: -
V: TRBV18
D: TRBD2
J: TRBJ2-3

DNA: TGTGCCAGAAGCACCGCAAAATTAGAGCCGGGACAGGGAAACATTCAGTACTTC
CDR3: CARSTAKLEPGQGNIQYF
size: -
V: TRBV5-3
D: TRBD1
J: TRBJ2-4

DNA: TGTGCCAGCAGTCTATGGGGACAGGGCTCCTACGAGCAGTACTTC
CDR3: CASSLWGQGSYEQYF
size: -
V: TRBV28
D: TRBD1
J: TRBJ2-7

DNA: TGCGCCAGCAGCCGAGGACAGGGAAGCTTAGCTGAAGCTTTCTTT
CDR3: CASSRGQGSLAEAFF
size: few
V: TRBV5-1
D: TRBD1
J: TRBJ1-1

DNA: TGTGCCAGCAGCCTAACAGGGGGCGGAAATCAGCCCCAGCATTTT
CDR3: CASSLTGGGNQPQHF
size: -
V: TRBV6-2/TRBV6-3
D: TRBD1
J: TRBJ1-5

DNA: TGTGCCAGTAGACTTAACAGGGAGCCGAAACTCAATCAGCCCCAGCATTTT
CDR3: CASRLNREPKLNQPQHF
size: -
V: TRBV19
D: -
J: TRBJ1-5

DNA: TGTGCCAGCAGCAGGACTAGCGGGGGCGAGCAGTACTTC
CDR3: CASSRTSGGEQYF
size: -
V: TRBV3-1/TRBV3-2
D: TRBD2
J: TRBJ2-7

DNA: TGCGCCAGCAGCCAAGCCCGCTTACTAGAGGGGGAGCTGTTTTTT
CDR3: CASSQARLLEGELFF
size: -
V: TRBV4-1
D: -
J: TRBJ2-2

DNA: TGTGCCAGCAGCTTAGATGCGGGTTTAGTAGGTGGCTACACCTTC
CDR3: CASSLDAGLVGGYTF
size: -
V: TRBV7-9
D: -
J: TRBJ1-2

DNA: TGTGCCAGCAGTAGCAGGGACATGGTGGGGCCCCAGCATTTT
CDR3: CASSSRDMVGPQHF
size: once
V: TRBV27
D: -
J: TRBJ1-5

DNA: TGTGCCAGCAGCTTAGGACAGAGGAACACTGAAGCTTTCTTT
CDR3: CASSLGQRNTEAFF
size: -
V: TRBV7-2
D: -
J: TRBJ1-1